This entry features one TCR beta chain sequence. Its antigen is unidentified. In the original processing: Junction-only sequences without quality scores came from ImmunoSEQ, so filtering differed. Sequencing was performed with immunoSEQ multiplex PCR; in TCRdb, only in-frame clones are kept and a portion is missing. V, J and clone size were drawn from that table, and D and trimming were deduced from the DNA. The profile shows roughly 760,000 clones, under 80% of them singletons. These data belong to a study of shared clonotypes between healthy human individuals. General study points: Generation probabilities of non-shared clonotypes were lower (relative to those shared by all four donors). Clonotype sharing across donors was expected to vary with sequencing depth.

CD4+ cell separation produced CD45RA+ naive and CD45RA-negative memory subsets. CDR3 length equals 13 residues. V gave up 0 bases and J gave up 3 bases, with 5 bases separating them. Germline V gene data show CDR1 as WNHNN and CDR2 as SYGVQD (reference sequence). The sequence was collected from a woman under 40 in good health. Specimen: memory CD4+ T cells sorted from blood. The sample's subset: CD45RA-negative fraction. This chain joins TRBV10-1 and TRBJ1-2, with D uncertain. The CDR3 DNA sequence: TGCGCCAGCAGTGAGTCCGGATACTATGGCTACACCTTC. It codes for CASSESGYYGYTF.